A single sample gave rise to the 16 T cell receptor beta chains below, sequenced in a study of post-analysis software for immune sequencing data. General observations from the study: The five TRBV segments detected at higher frequency in patients than in controls included TRBV5-6, TRBV5-1 and TRBV20-1.

These receptors have no known antigen. Built from TCR beta cDNA, the libraries had unique molecular identifiers in them. One entry per CDR3 protein results from TCRdb running MiXCR on the PCR reads. The table has roughly 540,000 distinct CDR3 sequences, 34% seen once. Sequencing was carried out using blood. Source of these receptors: a girl aged 2-17 years with multiple sclerosis.

This clonotype was detected a few times. The chain recombines TRBV20-1 with TRBJ2-3; TRBD1 is a possible D gene (6 bases). This CDR3 is built from 13 residues. CDR1 is DFQATT and CDR2 is SNEGSKA in the germline V gene (reference sequence). The V end was cut by 5 bases, the J end by 4 bases, with 13 bases between. The CDR3 DNA follows: TGCAGTGCTCCGACAGGTGGAGCAGATACGCAGTATTTT. Translating gives CSAPTGGADTQYF.

The chain couples TRBV7-2 to TRBJ1-2; 7 bases are a match to TRBD1. V trimming: 10 bases; J trimming: 4 bases; junction bases outside the gene matches: 9. CDR3 size: 13 residues. From germline, CDR1 is SGHTA and CDR2 FQGNSA. CDR3 sequence: CATEGRGAYGYTF. CDR3 sequence (DNA): TGTGCCACCGAAGGCAGGGGGGCCTATGGCTACACCTTC.

The rearrangement uses TRBV20-1 and TRBJ2-3; no clear D gene. The CDR3 has 14 amino acids. Germline V gene data show CDR1 as DFQATT and CDR2 as SNEGSKA (reference sequence). The V end was cut by 3 bases, the J end by 6 bases, with 16 bases between. CDR3 region: CSARDPGVGDTQYF. CDR3 DNA sequence: TGCAGTGCTAGGGACCCCGGAGTTGGGGATACGCAGTATTTT.

Turning to this clonotype: One end of the junction is discordant with germline, which a read error may explain. The rearrangement links TRBV4-2 to TRBJ1-3; D is ambiguous. The germline V gene encodes CDR1 LGHNA and CDR2 YNFKEQ. The CDR3 spans 16 residues. The CDR3 is CVSSLPQGGSGNTIYF. The CDR3 DNA is TGTGTCAGCAGCCTACCCCAAGGTGGGTCTGGAAACACCATATATTTT.

This clonotype was seen a handful of times. The chain links TRBV7-2 to TRBJ2-1; 13 nucleotides align to TRBD2. Germline V gives CDR1 SGHTA, CDR2 FQGNSA. After removal of 1 base from V and 8 bases from J, the junction contained 2 bases not matched to a gene. This CDR3 is built from 15 residues. The CDR3 spells CASSLGTSGGYEQFF. DNA of the CDR3: TGTGCCAGCAGCTTAGGGACTAGCGGGGGCTATGAGCAGTTCTTC.

This clonotype was detected only a few times. The V and J genes are TRBV9 and TRBJ2-7; D is possibly TRBD1 or TRBD2 (5 bases each). V was pared by 2 bases and J by 9 bases, with 12 bases between. The CDR3 has 12 residues. Germline V gives CDR1 SGDLS, CDR2 YYNGEE. The CDR3 nucleotides read TGTGCCAGCAGCGTCGGGTCCGGGGCGCAGTACTTC. This sequence encodes CASSVGSGAQYF.

This rearrangement joins TRBV5-1 to TRBJ2-1; 11 bases are shared with TRBD1. This CDR3 is 14 amino acids long. Germline CDR1 and CDR2: SGHRS and YFSETQ. V trimming: 4 bases; J trimming: 8 bases; junction bases outside the gene matches: 5. CDR3 sequence reads: CASSAPDRGHEQFF. Here the CDR3 DNA reads TGCGCCAGCAGCGCCCCGGACAGGGGGCATGAGCAGTTCTTC.

This clonotype was found a few times. The V gene is TRBV6-6, the J gene TRBJ2-6; 9 bases line up with TRBD2. This CDR3 spans 16 amino acids. Looked up from germline, CDR1 is MNHNY and CDR2 is SVGAGI (reference sequence). The junction had 4 bases not matched to a gene; V was cut back by 6 bases and J by 1 base. The CDR3 region has the DNA TGTGCCAGCAGATCCAGCGGGGGGTCTGGGGCCAACGTCCTGACTTTC. This gives the protein CASRSSGGSGANVLTF.

This clonotype has a handful of counts. The chain couples TRBV29-1 to TRBJ1-1; no definite D call. Germline CDR1 is SQVTM and CDR2 is ANQGSEA. This CDR3 comprises 14 residues. V gave up 1 base and J gave up 5 bases, with 14 bases separating them. DNA of the CDR3: TGCAGCGTTGAAGGGGTATCGGGAGGAACTGAAGCTTTCTTT. It translates to CSVEGVSGGTEAFF.

In DNA form, the CDR3 reads TGTGCCAGCAGCTCTGTCGGGAACCTCGTAGATACGCAGTATTTT. Translated, it gives CASSSVGNLVDTQYF. The chain recombines TRBV7-9 with TRBJ2-3; D perhaps matches TRBD2 (5 bases). Germline CDR1 SEHNR, CDR2 FQNEAQ (reference sequence). The CDR3 loop spans 15 amino acids. V lost 4 bases and J 5 bases, leaving 16 bases between the germline ends.

This clonotype turned up a few times. This sequence joins TRBV5-6 and TRBJ1-2; TRBD1 matches 9 bases. Germline lookup yields CDR1 SGHDT and CDR2 YYEEEE. This CDR3 comprises 15 residues. V lost 4 bases to trimming and J lost 3 bases; unmatched junction nucleotides: 7. The CDR3 DNA sequence: TGTGCCAGCAGCCGAGACAGGGGGGCTGACTATGGCTACACCTTC. This codes for CASSRDRGADYGYTF.

This chain connects TRBV6-6 to TRBJ2-5, with no clear D. Trimming pared 10 bases from V and 5 bases from J, leaving 17 bases between. The germline gives CDR1 MNHNY, CDR2 SVGAGI (reference sequence). The CDR3 runs 13 residues. This CDR3 is CATRTGEGETQYF. The CDR3 region has the DNA TGTGCCACCAGAACTGGGGAAGGGGAGACCCAGTACTTC.

This clonotype showed up just a few times. V is TRBV5-1 and J is TRBJ2-1; weak D call: TRBD2 (6 bases). V lost 4 bases to trimming and J lost 8 bases, with 19 bases between them. Germline-derived CDR1 and CDR2 are SGHRS and YFSETQ. The CDR3 sequence is 15 residues long. The CDR3 nucleotides are TGCGCCAGCAGCGGGGGACTGATTGGGCGCGATGAGCAGTTCTTC. Amino acid sequence: CASSGGLIGRDEQFF. Based on the CDR3 plus reference TRBV5-1 and TRBJ2-1, the full variable domain is KAGVTQTPRYLIKTRGQQVTLSCSPISGHRSVSWYQQTPGQGLQFLFEYFSETQRNKGNFPGRFSGRQFSNSRSEMNVSTLELGDSALYLCASSGGLIGRDEQFFGPGTRLTVL.

This clonotype has a handful of counts. V is TRBV6-5 and J is TRBJ1-1; D is perhaps TRBD1 (5 bases). The CDR3 is made up of 13 amino acids. The V gene's germline CDR1 is MNHEY and CDR2 SVGAGI. V shed 7 bases and J shed 4 bases, with 13 bases lying between them. The CDR3 DNA is TGTGCCAGCAAAATGGGACTCGTCACTGAAGCTTTCTTT. Translation gives CASKMGLVTEAFF.

V gene TRBV5-4 combines with J gene TRBJ2-7; D unclear. The J call may not be correct, given that the DNA end is closer to TRBJ2-5. Germline CDR1 and CDR2: SGHNT and YYREEE (reference sequence). The CDR3 is 14 residues long. CDR3 nucleotide sequence: TGTGCCAGCAGCTCCAAGCAGATCCAAGAGACCCAGTACTTC. Residues: CASSSKQIQETQYF.

This clonotype appeared a few times. This rearrangement joins TRBV5-8 to TRBJ1-2; possible D gene TRBD1, 5 bases. Germline assignment: CDR1 SGHTS and CDR2 YDEGEE. Trimming took off 2 bases at V and 8 bases at J, with 22 bases between the two ends. This CDR3 is 16 amino acids long. DNA for the CDR3: TGTGCCAGCAGCTTCCTTCGGGGCCCTCGGTCGTTCGGCTACACCTTC. This translates into CASSFLRGPRSFGYTF.